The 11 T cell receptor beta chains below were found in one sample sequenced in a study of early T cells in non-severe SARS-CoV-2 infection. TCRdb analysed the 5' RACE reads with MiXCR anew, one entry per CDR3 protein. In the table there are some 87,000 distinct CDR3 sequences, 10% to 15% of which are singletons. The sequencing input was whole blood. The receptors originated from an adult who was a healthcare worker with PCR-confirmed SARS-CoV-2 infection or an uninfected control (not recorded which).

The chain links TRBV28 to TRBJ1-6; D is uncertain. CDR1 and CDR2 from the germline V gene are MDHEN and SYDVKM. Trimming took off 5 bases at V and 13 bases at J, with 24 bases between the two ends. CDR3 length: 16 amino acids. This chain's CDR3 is CASSLHRALREEPLHF. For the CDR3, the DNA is TGTGCCAGCAGTCTCCACCGGGCCCTTCGGGAGGAGCCCCTCCACTTT.

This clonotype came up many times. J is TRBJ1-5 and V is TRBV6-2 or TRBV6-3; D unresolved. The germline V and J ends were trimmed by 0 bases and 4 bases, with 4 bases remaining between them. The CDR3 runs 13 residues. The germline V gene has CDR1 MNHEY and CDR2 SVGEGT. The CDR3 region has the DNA TGTGCCAGCAGTTACTCCCGAAATCAGCCCCAGCATTTT. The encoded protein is CASSYSRNQPQHF.

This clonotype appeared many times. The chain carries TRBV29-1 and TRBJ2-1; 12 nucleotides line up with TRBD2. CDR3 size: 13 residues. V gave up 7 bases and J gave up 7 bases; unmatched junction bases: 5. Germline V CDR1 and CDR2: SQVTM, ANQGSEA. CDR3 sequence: CSDLAGGQNEQFF. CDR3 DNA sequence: TGCAGCGATCTAGCGGGGGGGCAAAATGAGCAGTTCTTC.

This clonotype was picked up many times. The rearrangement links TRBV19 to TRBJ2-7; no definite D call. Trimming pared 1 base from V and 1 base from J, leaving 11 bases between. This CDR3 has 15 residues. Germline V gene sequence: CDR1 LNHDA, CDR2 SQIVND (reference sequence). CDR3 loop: CASSIAGLQSYEQYF. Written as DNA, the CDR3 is TGTGCCAGTAGTATAGCAGGCCTTCAGTCCTACGAGCAGTACTTC.

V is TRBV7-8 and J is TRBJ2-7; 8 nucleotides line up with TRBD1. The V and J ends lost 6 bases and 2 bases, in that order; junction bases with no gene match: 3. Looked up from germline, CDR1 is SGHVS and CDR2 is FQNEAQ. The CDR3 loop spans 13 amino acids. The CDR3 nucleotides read TGTGCCAGCAGGGACAGGGTCCCCTACGAGCAGTACTTC. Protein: CASRDRVPYEQYF.

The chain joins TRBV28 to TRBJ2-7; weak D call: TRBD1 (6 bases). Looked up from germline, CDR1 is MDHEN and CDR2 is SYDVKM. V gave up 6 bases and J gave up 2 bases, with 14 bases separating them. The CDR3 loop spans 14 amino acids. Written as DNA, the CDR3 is TGTGCCAGCAGGGGGGACACCCCGGCCTACGAGCAGTACTTC. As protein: CASRGDTPAYEQYF.

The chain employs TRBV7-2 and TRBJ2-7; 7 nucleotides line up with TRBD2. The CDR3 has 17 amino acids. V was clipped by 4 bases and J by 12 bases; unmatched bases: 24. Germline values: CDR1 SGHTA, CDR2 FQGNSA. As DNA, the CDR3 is TGTGCCAGCAGCTCATTGGGCGGACTAGGTCTTGGTGCGGCGTGGTACTTC. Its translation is CASSSLGGLGLGAAWYF.

The CDR3 DNA is TGCAGCGTTGAAGATCAGGCCGAGCAGTACTTC. Translating it yields CSVEDQAEQYF. This chain joins TRBV29-1 and TRBJ2-7, with unresolved D. Germline values: CDR1 SQVTM, CDR2 ANQGSEA. Trimming removed 0 bases from V and 6 bases from J, with 6 bases in between. This CDR3 contains 11 residues.

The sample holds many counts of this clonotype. The CDR3 reads CASSLVGSEETQYF. The CDR3 bases are TGTGCCAGCAGCTTGGTAGGGTCTGAGGAGACCCAGTACTTC. This chain uses TRBV5-6 with TRBJ2-5; D gene uncertain. The CDR3 has 14 amino acids. Trimming shortened V by 0 bases and J by 5 bases, and 11 bases separated the two germline ends. Germline V gene sequence: CDR1 SGHDT, CDR2 YYEEEE.

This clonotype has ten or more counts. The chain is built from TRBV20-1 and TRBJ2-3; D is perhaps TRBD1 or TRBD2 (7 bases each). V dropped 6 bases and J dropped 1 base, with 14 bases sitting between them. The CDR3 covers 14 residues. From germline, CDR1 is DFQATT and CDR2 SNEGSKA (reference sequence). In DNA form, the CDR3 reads TGCAGTGCCGGCTCAGGGGGGGGCACAGATACGCAGTATTTT. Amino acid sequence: CSAGSGGGTDTQYF.

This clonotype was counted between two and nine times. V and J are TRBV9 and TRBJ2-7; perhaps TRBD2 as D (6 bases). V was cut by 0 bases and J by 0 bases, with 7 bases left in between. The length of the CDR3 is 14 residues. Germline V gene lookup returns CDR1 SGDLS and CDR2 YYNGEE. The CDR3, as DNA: TGTGCCAGCAGCGTAGGGGGGGACTCCTACGAGCAGTACTTC. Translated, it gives CASSVGGDSYEQYF.